This entry describes one T cell receptor beta chain. Its antigen is still unknown. The study reverse transcribed the entire isolated RNA, so it sequenced expressed TCRB transcripts. Method: immunoSEQ multiplex PCR; TCRdb's copy keeps in-frame clones and lacks some. This sample has 350,000 to 450,000 clones, with over 13% found just once. Staining for CD45RO/CCR7/CD25/CD127/CD95/CD27 allowed sorting of CD4+ naive, central memory, regulatory and stem cell-like memory cells. These data belong to a study of beta chain features in type 1 diabetes. Findings of the study overall: Patients' naive, central memory and regulatory TCRB repertoires appeared more alike than those of healthy donors. When VDJ junctions were examined, type 1 diabetes patients showed fewer insertions and more deletions.

Sequenced material: naive CD4+ T cells from blood. The receptor was isolated from a young woman in good health.

CDR3 protein: CASSQSPLAGENNEQFF. CDR3 sequence (DNA): TGTGCCAGCAGCCAATCCCCGTTAGCGGGAGAGAACAATGAGCAGTTCTTC. This sequence joins TRBV4-2 and TRBJ2-1; TRBD2 matches at 9 bases. The CDR3 runs to 17 residues. V lost 2 bases, J lost 5 bases, and 10 bases stayed unmatched. Germline loops: CDR1 LGHNA, CDR2 YNFKEQ.